The clone carrying this T cell receptor (beta chain) was found many times. Its antigen remains unidentified. These data belong to a study of T-cell reconstitution after alpha-beta-depleted transplantation in children. Study-wide points: It was reported that alpha-beta T cells came from several hundred expanded graft clones (about two months after transplant).

Construction of the TCRbeta library involved unique molecular identifiers. TCRdb independently ran MiXCR on the PCR reads; one entry per CDR3 protein. This sample yields around 200,000 distinct CDR3 sequences, of which roughly a tenth are seen a single time; roughly 27% belongs to the top ten. The CDR3 loop spans 13 amino acids. Germline loops: CDR1 SGHVS, CDR2 FNYEAQ. Trimming took 5 bases from V and 4 from J; bases not matched to a gene: 2. The specimen was PBMCs, collected before TCRalphabeta/CD19-depleted stem cell transplant. V is TRBV7-6 and J is TRBJ2-1; 7 bases fit TRBD1. This receptor was taken from a child in the first two years of life with acute myeloid leukemia, due to receive a stem cell transplant. The CDR3 nucleotides read TGTGCCAGCAGCGAGGGACAGTACAATGAGCAGTTCTTC. Protein: CASSEGQYNEQFF.